The clone carrying this T cell receptor (beta chain) was observed a single time. The sample is drawn from a study of OX40 agonist ivuxolimab in advanced cancers. Libraries were prepared by immunoSEQ multiplex PCR; TCRdb keeps only in-frame clonotypes and omits some of them. The sample shows more than 75,000 clones, 84% of them seen only once. Per the germline V gene, CDR1 is LGHNT and CDR2 is FRNRAP. This CDR3 comprises 13 residues. The junction had 10 bases not matched to a gene; V was cut back by 5 bases and J by 11 bases. Material: CD4+ or CD8+ T cells sorted from blood, obtained in a trial of the OX40 agonist ivuxolimab. The gene calls are TRBV12-5 and TRBJ1-1; 8 bases fit TRBD1. The TCR sequence derives from an adult with an advanced solid tumor such as melanoma, head and neck, liver or kidney cancer. CDR3 region: CASGPDRAPRAFF. The CDR3 DNA reads TGTGCTAGTGGTCCGGACAGGGCCCCGCGGGCTTTCTTT.